The source of this T cell receptor (beta chain) is a study of PD-1 blockade in classical Hodgkin lymphoma. Overall study results and limits: Prior to therapy, complete responders displayed diversity much like that of newly diagnosed patients.

Each patient's relapse followed autologous stem cell transplantation, and brentuximab vedotin exposure varied. The method was immunoSEQ multiplex PCR; TCRdb's version includes in-frame clones alone and lacks a portion of them. The sample carries more than 90,000 clones, 75% to 85% recorded once. Concerning this clone itself: Antigen unknown.

CDR1 and CDR2 from the germline V gene are SQVTM and ANQGSEA. V was shortened by 4 bases and J by 0 bases, with 5 bases between the two germline ends. CDR3 length: 12 residues. The receptor was isolated from a human donor with classical Hodgkin lymphoma. This sequence joins TRBV29-1 and TRBJ2-3, with D hard to call. The specimen was peripheral blood mononuclear cells (PBMCs), collected before the second cycle of nivolumab. The CDR3 bases are TGCAGCGTTGTGGGCAGCACAGATACGCAGTATTTT. Translating gives CSVVGSTDTQYF.